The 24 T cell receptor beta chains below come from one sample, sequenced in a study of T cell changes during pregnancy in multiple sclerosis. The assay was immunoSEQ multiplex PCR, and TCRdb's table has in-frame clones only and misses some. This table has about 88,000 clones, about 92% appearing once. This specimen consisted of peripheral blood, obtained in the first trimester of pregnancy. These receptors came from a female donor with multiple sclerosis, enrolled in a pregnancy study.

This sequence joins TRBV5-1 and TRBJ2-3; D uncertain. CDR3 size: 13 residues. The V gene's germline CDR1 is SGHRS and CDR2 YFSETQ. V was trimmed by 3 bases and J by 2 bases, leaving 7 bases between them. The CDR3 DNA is TGCGCCAGCAGCTGGTACAACACAGATACGCAGTATTTT. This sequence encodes CASSWYNTDTQYF.

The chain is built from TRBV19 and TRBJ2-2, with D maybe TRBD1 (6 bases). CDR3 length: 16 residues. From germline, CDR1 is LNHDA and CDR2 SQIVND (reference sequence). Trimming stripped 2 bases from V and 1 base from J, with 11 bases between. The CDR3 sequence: CASSISGQKNTGELFF. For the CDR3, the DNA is TGTGCCAGTAGTATATCCGGACAGAAGAACACCGGGGAGCTGTTTTTT.

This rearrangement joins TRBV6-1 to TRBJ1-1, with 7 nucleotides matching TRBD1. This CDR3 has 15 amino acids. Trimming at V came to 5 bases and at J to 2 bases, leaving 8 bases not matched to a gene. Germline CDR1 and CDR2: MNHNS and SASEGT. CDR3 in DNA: TGTGCCAGCAGTAGAGAGGGGGCGCTTAACACTGAAGCTTTCTTT. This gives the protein CASSREGALNTEAFF.

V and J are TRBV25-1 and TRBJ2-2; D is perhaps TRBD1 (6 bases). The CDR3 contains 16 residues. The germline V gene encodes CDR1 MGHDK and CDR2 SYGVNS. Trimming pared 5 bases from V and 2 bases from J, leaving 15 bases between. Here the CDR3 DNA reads TGTGCCAGCAGTTTTGCTGGGGGCAGAAACACCGGGGAGCTGTTTTTT. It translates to CASSFAGGRNTGELFF.

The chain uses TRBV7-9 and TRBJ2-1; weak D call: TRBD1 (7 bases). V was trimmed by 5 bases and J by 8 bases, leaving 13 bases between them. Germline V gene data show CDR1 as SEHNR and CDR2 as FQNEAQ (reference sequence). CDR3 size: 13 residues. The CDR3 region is CASSPGGTDEQFF. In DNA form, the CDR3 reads TGTGCCAGCAGCCCAGGGGGGACGGATGAGCAGTTCTTC.

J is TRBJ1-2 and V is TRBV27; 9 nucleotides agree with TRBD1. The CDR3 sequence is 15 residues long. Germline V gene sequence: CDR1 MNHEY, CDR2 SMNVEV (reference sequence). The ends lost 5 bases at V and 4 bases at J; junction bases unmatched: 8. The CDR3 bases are TGTGCCAGCAGTCCATTGACAGGGGGGGGCTATGGCTACACCTTC. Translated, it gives CASSPLTGGGYGYTF.

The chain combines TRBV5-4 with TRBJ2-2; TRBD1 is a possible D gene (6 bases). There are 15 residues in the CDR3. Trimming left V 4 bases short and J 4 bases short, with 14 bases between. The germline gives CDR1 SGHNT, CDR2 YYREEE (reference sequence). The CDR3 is CASSPPGAGTGELFF. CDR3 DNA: TGTGCCAGCAGCCCTCCAGGGGCGGGCACCGGGGAGCTGTTTTTT.

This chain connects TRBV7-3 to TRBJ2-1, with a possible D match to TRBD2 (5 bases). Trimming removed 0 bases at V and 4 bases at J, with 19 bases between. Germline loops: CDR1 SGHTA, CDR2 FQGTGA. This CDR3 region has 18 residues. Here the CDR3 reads CASSLTPNLRAGYNEQFF. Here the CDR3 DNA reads TGTGCCAGCAGCTTAACGCCCAATCTGCGGGCTGGTTACAATGAGCAGTTCTTC.

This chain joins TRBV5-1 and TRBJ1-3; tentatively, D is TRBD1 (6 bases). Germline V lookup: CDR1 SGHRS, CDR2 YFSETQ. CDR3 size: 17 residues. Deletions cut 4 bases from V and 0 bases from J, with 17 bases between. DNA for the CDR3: TGCGCCAGCAGCCCCGAGGGACAAGGGTTCTCTGGAAACACCATATATTTT. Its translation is CASSPEGQGFSGNTIYF. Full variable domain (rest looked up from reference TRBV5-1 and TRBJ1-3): KAGVTQTPRYLIKTRGQQVTLSCSPISGHRSVSWYQQTPGQGLQFLFEYFSETQRNKGNFPGRFSGRQFSNSRSEMNVSTLELGDSALYLCASSPEGQGFSGNTIYFGEGSWLTVV.

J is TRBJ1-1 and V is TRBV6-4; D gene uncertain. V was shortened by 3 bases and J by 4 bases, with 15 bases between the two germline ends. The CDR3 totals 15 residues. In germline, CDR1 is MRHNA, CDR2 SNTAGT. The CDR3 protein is CASSENRGLGTEAFF. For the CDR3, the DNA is TGTGCCAGCAGTGAGAATCGAGGGCTGGGCACTGAAGCTTTCTTT.

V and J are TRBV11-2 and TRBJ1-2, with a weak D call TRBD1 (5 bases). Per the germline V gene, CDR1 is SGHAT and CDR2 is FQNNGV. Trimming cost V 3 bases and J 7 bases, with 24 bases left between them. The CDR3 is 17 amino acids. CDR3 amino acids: CASSFAGGGTKAGGYTF. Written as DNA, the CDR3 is TGTGCCAGCAGCTTTGCAGGCGGGGGTACGAAAGCGGGTGGCTACACCTTC.

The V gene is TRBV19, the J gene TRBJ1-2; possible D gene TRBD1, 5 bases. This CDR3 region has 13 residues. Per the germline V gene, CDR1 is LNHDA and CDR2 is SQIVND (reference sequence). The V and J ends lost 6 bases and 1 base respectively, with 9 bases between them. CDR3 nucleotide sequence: TGTGCCAGTAGCCTGACAGTTAACTATGGCTACACCTTC. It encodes CASSLTVNYGYTF.

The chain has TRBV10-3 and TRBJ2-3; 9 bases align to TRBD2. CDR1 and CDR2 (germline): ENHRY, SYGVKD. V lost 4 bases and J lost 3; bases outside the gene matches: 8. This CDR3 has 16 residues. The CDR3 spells CAISVGIAGVTDTQYF. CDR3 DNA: TGTGCCATCAGTGTGGGGATAGCGGGAGTAACAGATACGCAGTATTTT.

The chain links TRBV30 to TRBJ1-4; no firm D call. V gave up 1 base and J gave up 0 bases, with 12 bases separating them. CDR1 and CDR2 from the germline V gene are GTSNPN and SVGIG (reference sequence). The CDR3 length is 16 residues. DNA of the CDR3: TGTGCCTGGAGTGCCCCCGGACTTACAACTAATGAAAAACTGTTTTTT. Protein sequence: CAWSAPGLTTNEKLFF.

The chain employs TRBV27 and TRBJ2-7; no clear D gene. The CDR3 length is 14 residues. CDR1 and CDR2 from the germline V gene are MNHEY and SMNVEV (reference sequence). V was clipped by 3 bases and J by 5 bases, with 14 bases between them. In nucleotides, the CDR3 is TGTGCCAGCAGTTTCTCTTCAACCGAGGACGAGCAGTACTTC. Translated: CASSFSSTEDEQYF.

The chain's CDR3 is CASSTLDSTVYNEQFF. The CDR3 region has the DNA TGTGCCAGCAGTACCTTGGACAGTACTGTATACAATGAGCAGTTCTTC. This chain connects TRBV28 to TRBJ2-1; a weak D match, TRBD1 (6 bases). CDR3 length: 16 amino acids. Germline CDR1 is MDHEN and CDR2 is SYDVKM. The V and J ends lost 5 bases and 4 bases respectively, with 18 bases between them.

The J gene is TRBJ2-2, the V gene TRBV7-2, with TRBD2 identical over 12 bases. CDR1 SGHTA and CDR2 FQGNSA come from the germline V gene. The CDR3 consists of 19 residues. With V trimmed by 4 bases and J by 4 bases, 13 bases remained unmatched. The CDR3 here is CASSSPLAGGTRGTGELFF. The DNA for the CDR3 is TGTGCCAGCAGCTCCCCACTAGCGGGAGGTACTCGAGGCACCGGGGAGCTGTTTTTT. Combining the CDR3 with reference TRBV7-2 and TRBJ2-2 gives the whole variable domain GAGVSQSPSNKVTEKGKDVELRCDPISGHTALYWYRQSLGQGLEFLIYFQGNSAPDKSGLPSDRFSAERTGGSVSTLTIQRTQQEDSAVYLCASSSPLAGGTRGTGELFFGEGSRLTVL.

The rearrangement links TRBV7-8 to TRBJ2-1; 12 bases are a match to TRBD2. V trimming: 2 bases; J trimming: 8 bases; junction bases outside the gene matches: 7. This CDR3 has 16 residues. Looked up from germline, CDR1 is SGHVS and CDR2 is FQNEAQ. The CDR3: CASSLTSGRRFDEQFF. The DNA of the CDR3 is TGTGCCAGCAGCTTAACTAGCGGGAGGAGATTCGATGAGCAGTTCTTC.

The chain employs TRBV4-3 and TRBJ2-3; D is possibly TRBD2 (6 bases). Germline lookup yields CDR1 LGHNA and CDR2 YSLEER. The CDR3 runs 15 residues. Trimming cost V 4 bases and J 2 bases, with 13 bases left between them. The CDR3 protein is CASSLGTSNTDTQYF. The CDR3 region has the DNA TGCGCCAGCAGCCTCGGGACTTCTAACACAGATACGCAGTATTTT.

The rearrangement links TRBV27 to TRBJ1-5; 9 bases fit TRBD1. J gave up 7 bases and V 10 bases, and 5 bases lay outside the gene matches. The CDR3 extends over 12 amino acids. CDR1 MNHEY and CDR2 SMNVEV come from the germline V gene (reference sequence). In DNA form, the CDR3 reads TGTGCCATCGGGACAGGGCGCCAGCCCCAGCATTTT. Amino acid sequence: CAIGTGRQPQHF.

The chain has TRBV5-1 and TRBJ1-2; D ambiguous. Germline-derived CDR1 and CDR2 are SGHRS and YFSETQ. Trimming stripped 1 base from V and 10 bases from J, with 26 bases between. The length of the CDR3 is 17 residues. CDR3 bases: TGCGCCAGCAGCTTGTTTGGGCCTAAAGCCCCCCTTGACGACTACACCTTC. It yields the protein CASSLFGPKAPLDDYTF.

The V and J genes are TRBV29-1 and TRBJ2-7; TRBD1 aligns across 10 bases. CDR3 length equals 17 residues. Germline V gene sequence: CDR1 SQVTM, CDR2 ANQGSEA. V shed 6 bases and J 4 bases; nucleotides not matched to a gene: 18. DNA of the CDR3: TGCAGCGTCCGAGCGTCCGGGACAGGGGTCGGAGCTTACGAGCAGTACTTC. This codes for CSVRASGTGVGAYEQYF.

The CDR3 DNA is TGTGCCAGCAGCCAAGGGCGGGGGGGAGGGAGTGAGCAGTACTTC. Translated, it gives CASSQGRGGGSEQYF. V gene TRBV4-2 combines with J gene TRBJ2-7; TRBD2 aligns across 9 bases. V shed 1 base and J 7 bases; nucleotides not matched to a gene: 8. From germline, CDR1 is LGHNA and CDR2 YNFKEQ. The CDR3 is 15 residues long.

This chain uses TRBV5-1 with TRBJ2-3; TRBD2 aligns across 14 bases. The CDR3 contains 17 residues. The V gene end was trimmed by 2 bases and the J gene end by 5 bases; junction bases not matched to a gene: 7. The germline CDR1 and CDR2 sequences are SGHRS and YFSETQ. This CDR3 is CASSLSGTSGSLDTQYF. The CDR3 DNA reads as TGCGCCAGCAGCTTATCCGGGACTAGCGGGAGTTTAGATACGCAGTATTTT.